These T cell receptor beta chains were read from a single sample in a study of identical twins. Each CDR3 protein gets one entry after TCRdb re-called the 5' RACE reads with MiXCR. The data show around 490,000 distinct CDR3 sequences, approximately 20% seen once. In addition, the sample was reused for a study of yellow fever vaccine responses in identical twins.

Sequencing was carried out using CD4+ T cells sorted from blood. The receptors come from a woman under 30 in good health. Each CDR3 is given with its conserved first and last residue. Each record gives: clone size, D gene, V gene, J gene, CDR3 protein, CDR3 DNA. The D gene is left open where the match is weak. Clone size is not always given. Where it is, it says once, few, many or a class for expanded clones.

clone_size: NA; d_call: NA; v_call: TRBV6-6; j_call: TRBJ2-2; cdr3_aa: CASTAPGGGELFF; cdr3_nt: TGTGCCAGCACAGCGCCCGGCGGCGGGGAGCTGTTTTTT
clone_size: few; d_call: NA; v_call: TRBV5-6; j_call: TRBJ2-2; cdr3_aa: CASSRGLGPEDTGELFF; cdr3_nt: TGTGCCAGCAGCCGTGGACTGGGTCCCGAAGACACCGGGGAGCTGTTTTTT
clone_size: few; d_call: NA; v_call: TRBV3-1; j_call: TRBJ1-2; cdr3_aa: CASSQADTWDGYTF; cdr3_nt: TGTGCCAGCAGCCAGGCTGACACCTGGGATGGCTACACCTTC
clone_size: NA; d_call: NA; v_call: TRBV7-2; j_call: TRBJ1-3; cdr3_aa: CASSVRTTLFSGNTIYF; cdr3_nt: TGTGCCAGCAGCGTCCGGACAACGCTATTTTCTGGAAACACCATATATTTT
clone_size: few; d_call: NA; v_call: TRBV5-1; j_call: TRBJ2-1; cdr3_aa: CASSLWGRYNEQFF; cdr3_nt: TGCGCCAGCAGCTTGTGGGGACGGTACAATGAGCAGTTCTTC
clone_size: few; d_call: TRBD2; v_call: TRBV7-2; j_call: TRBJ2-3; cdr3_aa: CASSRTSGSLGDTQYF; cdr3_nt: TGTGCCAGCAGTCGGACTAGCGGGAGTCTAGGCGATACGCAGTATTTT
clone_size: few; d_call: TRBD2; v_call: TRBV6-1; j_call: TRBJ2-4; cdr3_aa: CASSEGGLAVFKNIQYF; cdr3_nt: TGTGCCAGCAGTGAAGGGGGACTAGCAGTCTTCAAAAACATTCAGTACTTC
clone_size: NA; d_call: TRBD2; v_call: TRBV5-1; j_call: TRBJ2-5; cdr3_aa: CASSLGASGEIQETQYF; cdr3_nt: TGCGCCAGCAGCTTGGGGGCTAGCGGGGAAATACAAGAGACCCAGTACTTC
clone_size: few; d_call: NA; v_call: TRBV12-3/TRBV12-4; j_call: TRBJ2-7; cdr3_aa: CASSTRGHPLREQYF; cdr3_nt: TGTGCCAGCAGTACCCGGGGCCATCCACTCCGCGAGCAGTACTTC
clone_size: NA; d_call: NA; v_call: TRBV11-2; j_call: TRBJ2-4; cdr3_aa: CASSLRGTLGVAKNIQYF; cdr3_nt: TGTGCCAGCAGCTTAAGGGGGACCCTCGGCGTAGCCAAAAACATTCAGTACTTC
clone_size: NA; d_call: NA; v_call: TRBV10-3; j_call: TRBJ2-6; cdr3_aa: CAISTDSGANVLTF; cdr3_nt: TGTGCCATCAGTACAGACTCTGGGGCCAACGTCCTGACTTTC
clone_size: NA; d_call: TRBD2; v_call: TRBV12-3/TRBV12-4; j_call: TRBJ2-1; cdr3_aa: CASSRSGRVPYNEQFF; cdr3_nt: TGTGCCAGCAGCCGAAGCGGGAGGGTTCCCTACAATGAGCAGTTCTTC
clone_size: few; d_call: TRBD1; v_call: TRBV20-1; j_call: TRBJ2-5; cdr3_aa: CSAKRDRQETQYF; cdr3_nt: TGCAGTGCTAAACGGGACAGACAAGAGACCCAGTACTTC
clone_size: few; d_call: TRBD1; v_call: TRBV6-5; j_call: TRBJ1-2; cdr3_aa: CASSYSDRGPGGYTF; cdr3_nt: TGTGCCAGCAGTTACTCCGACAGGGGGCCTGGTGGCTACACCTTC
clone_size: NA; d_call: NA; v_call: TRBV7-2; j_call: TRBJ2-2; cdr3_aa: CASSFRWGLWDTGELFF; cdr3_nt: TGTGCCAGCAGCTTCCGTTGGGGGCTTTGGGACACCGGGGAGCTGTTTTTT
clone_size: once; d_call: TRBD2; v_call: TRBV20-1; j_call: TRBJ2-1; cdr3_aa: CCARETSGPRWDNEQFF; cdr3_nt: TGCTGTGCTAGAGAGACTAGCGGCCCCCGCTGGGACAATGAGCAGTTCTTC
clone_size: few; d_call: NA; v_call: TRBV6-1; j_call: TRBJ2-3; cdr3_aa: CASSEVKEDTQYF; cdr3_nt: TGTGCCAGCAGTGAAGTGAAGGAAGATACGCAGTATTTT
clone_size: NA; d_call: NA; v_call: TRBV20-1; j_call: TRBJ2-2; cdr3_aa: CSARRRYTGELFF; cdr3_nt: TGCAGTGCTAGACGGCGGTATACCGGGGAGCTGTTTTTT
clone_size: NA; d_call: TRBD1; v_call: TRBV13; j_call: TRBJ1-3; cdr3_aa: CASSSRGQPGNTIYF; cdr3_nt: TGTGCCAGCAGCTCGAGGGGACAGCCTGGAAACACCATATATTTT
clone_size: NA; d_call: NA; v_call: TRBV28; j_call: TRBJ2-5; cdr3_aa: CASGESWEETQYF; cdr3_nt: TGTGCCAGCGGGGAGTCGTGGGAGGAGACCCAGTACTTC